The 24 T cell receptor beta chains below were found in one sample sequenced in a study of technical replicates of blood from a handful of donors (dated by TCRdb to 2016 to 2017). Library method: the immunoSEQ multiplex PCR assay. TCRdb carries this immuneACCESS record with in-frame sequences only. Its versions omit some clonotypes, under half of them owing to an unresolved V gene in the studies checked, with the rest unexplained. The sample records tens of thousands of clones, approximately 86% of which are singletons. The ten largest clonotypes hold 5.1% of the sample. Sequenced material: PBMCs. These receptors all come from a human donor in good health. Some clones in this sample may be carry-over from other donors' samples.

This chain uses TRBV9 with TRBJ2-3; perhaps TRBD1 as D (6 bases). V dropped 0 bases and J dropped 2 bases, with 10 bases sitting between them. CDR1 and CDR2 (germline): SGDLS, YYNGEE. This CDR3 has 15 amino acids. The CDR3 DNA follows: TGTGCCAGCAGCGTAGGAGGGGGAGACACAGATACGCAGTATTTT. Translating gives CASSVGGGDTDTQYF. The whole variable domain, remainder taken from reference TRBV9 and TRBJ2-3, is DSGVTQTPKHLITATGQRVTLRCSPRSGDLSVYWYQQSLDQGLQFLIQYYNGEERAKGNILERFSAQQFPDLHSELNLSSLELGDSALYFCASSVGGGDTDTQYFGPGTRLTVL.

This CDR3 reads CASSLAAAPNYGYTF. CDR3 nucleotides: TGTGCCAGCAGCTTAGCTGCGGCCCCTAACTATGGCTACACCTTC. The chain carries TRBV7-2 and TRBJ1-2; D gene ambiguous. The V gene's germline CDR1 is SGHTA and CDR2 FQGNSA. CDR3 length equals 15 residues. The V end lost 0 bases, the J end lost 0 bases, and 8 bases lay between the germline ends. The complete variable domain, with remaining parts taken from reference TRBV7-2 and TRBJ1-2, reads GAGVSQSPSNKVTEKGKDVELRCDPISGHTALYWYRQSLGQGLEFLIYFQGNSAPDKSGLPSDRFSAERTGGSVSTLTIQRTQQEDSAVYLCASSLAAAPNYGYTFGSGTRLTVV.

This clone was observed once. The CDR3 reads CATSGSSYNEQFF. CDR3 in DNA: TGTGCGACAAGCGGGAGCTCCTACAATGAGCAGTTCTTC. This chain uses TRBV7-2 with TRBJ2-1; 8 bases fit TRBD2. Germline V gene data show CDR1 as SGHTA and CDR2 as FQGNSA. The CDR3 has 13 amino acids. The full variable domain, with the rest looked up from reference TRBV7-2 and TRBJ2-1, is GAGVSQSPSNKVTEKGKDVELRCDPISGHTALYWYRQSLGQGLEFLIYFQGNSAPDKSGLPSDRFSAERTGGSVSTLTIQRTQQEDSAVYLCATSGSSYNEQFFGPGTRLTVL.

This clone was detected a few times. V usage is TRBV6-1 and J usage is TRBJ1-1; a possible D gene is TRBD1 (6 bases). Trimming took 5 bases from V and 7 from J, leaving 8 bases between them. CDR3 size: 11 residues. Germline CDR1 is MNHNS and CDR2 is SASEGT. For the CDR3, the DNA is TGTGCCAGCAGTTGGGGGCGTGAAGCTTTCTTT. Translation: CASSWGREAFF.

The chain recombines TRBV11-2 with TRBJ2-7, with a weak D call TRBD1 (6 bases). Germline assignment: CDR1 SGHAT and CDR2 FQNNGV. V was clipped by 5 bases and J by 0 bases, with 11 bases between them. CDR3 size: 14 residues. The chain's CDR3 is CASSRGTLSYEQYF. The CDR3 DNA reads as TGTGCCAGCAGCAGAGGGACACTCTCCTACGAGCAGTACTTC.

The V gene is TRBV7-9, the J gene TRBJ1-1; a weak D match, TRBD1 (5 bases). This CDR3 has 15 amino acids. Germline CDR1 SEHNR, CDR2 FQNEAQ (reference sequence). The V gene lost 2 bases and the J gene lost 11 bases, with 21 bases spanning the gap. CDR3 protein: CASSLTGSAGVGAFF. The CDR3 DNA follows: TGTGCCAGCAGCTTAACTGGATCCGCGGGGGTTGGCGCTTTCTTT.

This clone was counted a single time. The chain recombines TRBV5-4 with TRBJ2-2; 10 positions agree with TRBD2. With V trimmed by 4 bases and J by 1 base, 7 bases remained unmatched. CDR1 and CDR2 (germline): SGHNT, YYREEE (reference sequence). CDR3 length: 17 residues. The CDR3: CASSGRLAGGNTGELFF. CDR3 coding DNA: TGTGCCAGCAGCGGTCGACTAGCGGGTGGGAACACCGGGGAGCTGTTTTTT.

For this clone: One end of the junction is discordant with germline, which a read error may explain. This sequence joins TRBV4-2 and TRBJ2-2, with 8 bases aligning to TRBD2. Germline V gene lookup returns CDR1 LGHNA and CDR2 YNFKEQ. This CDR3 is built from 14 residues. The CDR3 DNA reads as TGTGCCAGCGGCCAACTAGCGGACACCGGGGAGCTGTTTTTT. It encodes CASGQLADTGELFF.

This chain uses TRBV4-2 with TRBJ2-2, with TRBD2 matching 12 bases. Germline CDR1 reads LGHNA; CDR2 reads YNFKEQ. CDR3 size: 17 residues. V shed 1 base and J 7 bases; nucleotides not matched to a gene: 7. CDR3 amino acids: CASSQGLAGGQGGELFF. The CDR3 nucleotides are TGTGCCAGCAGCCAAGGGCTAGCGGGGGGGCAAGGCGGGGAGCTGTTTTTT.

The rearrangement links TRBV7-9 to TRBJ2-2; TRBD1 might be the D (5 bases). This CDR3 is 17 amino acids long. V was trimmed by 7 bases and J by 0 bases, leaving 18 bases between them. Germline V gene sequence: CDR1 SEHNR, CDR2 FQNEAQ (reference sequence). The chain's CDR3 is CASTGTRQTTNTGELFF. CDR3 nucleotides: TGTGCCAGCACCGGAACCCGACAGACCACGAACACCGGGGAGCTGTTTTTT.

The chain employs TRBV29-1 and TRBJ1-1; 8 nucleotides agree with TRBD1. V lost 4 bases and J lost 4; bases outside the gene matches: 8. The germline V gene encodes CDR1 SQVTM and CDR2 ANQGSEA. This CDR3 spans 14 amino acids. The CDR3 coding sequence is TGCAGCGTTGTTTTAGGACAGGGAGGCACTGAAGCTTTCTTT. Translated: CSVVLGQGGTEAFF.

The chain links TRBV19 to TRBJ2-1; 10 nucleotides match TRBD1. The germline gives CDR1 LNHDA, CDR2 SQIVND (reference sequence). J was trimmed by 5 bases and V by 2 bases; bases with no gene match: 12. The CDR3 has 18 residues. CDR3 bases: TGTGCCAGTAGTATAAACCTGGACAGGGGGTTTTACGACAATGAGCAGTTCTTC. It yields the protein CASSINLDRGFYDNEQFF. Supplemented by reference TRBV19 and TRBJ2-1, the full variable domain reads DGGITQSPKYLFRKEGQNVTLSCEQNLNHDAMYWYRQDPGQGLRLIYYSQIVNDFQKGDIAEGYSVSREKKESFPLTVTSAQKNPTAFYLCASSINLDRGFYDNEQFFGPGTRLTVL.

The chain couples TRBV7-6 to TRBJ2-3; TRBD2 aligns across 7 bases. The CDR3 consists of 16 residues. CDR1 and CDR2 from the germline V gene are SGHVS and FNYEAQ. Trimming cost V 1 base and J 5 bases; bases outside gene matches: 9. The CDR3, as DNA: TGTGCCAGCAGCTTAGGGGTGGCGGGAGTAAGAGATACGCAGTATTTT. This encodes CASSLGVAGVRDTQYF. The full variable domain, completed using reference TRBV7-6 and TRBJ2-3, is GAGVSQSPRYKVTKRGQDVALRCDPISGHVSLYWYRQALGQGPEFLTYFNYEAQQDKSGLPNDRFSAERPEGSISTLTIQRTEQRDSAMYRCASSLGVAGVRDTQYFGPGTRLTVL.

The V call is TRBV7-6, the J call TRBJ2-7; D may be TRBD2 (5 bases). CDR3 length: 15 residues. In germline, CDR1 is SGHVS, CDR2 FNYEAQ. V lost 1 base, J lost 7 bases, and 17 bases lay in between. The CDR3 bases are TGTGCCAGCAGCTTAGGAGGCGGGTTCCTACAAGAGCAGTACTTC. This encodes CASSLGGGFLQEQYF.

The chain couples TRBV5-5 to TRBJ1-2; 8 positions match TRBD1. V lost 3 bases, J lost 0 bases, and 4 bases stayed unmatched. Germline V gene lookup returns CDR1 SGHKS and CDR2 YYEKEE (reference sequence). This CDR3 contains 15 residues. The CDR3, as DNA: TGTGCCAGCAGCTGGGGGACAGGTGCTAACTATGGCTACACCTTC. As protein: CASSWGTGANYGYTF.

V gene TRBV21-1 combines with J gene TRBJ1-6. TRBV21-1 is noted as a pseudogene. This CDR3 comprises 11 residues. The CDR3 coding sequence is TGTGCCAGCAGTGAGGGTTCACCCCTCCACTTT. Its translation: CASSEGSPLHF.

J is TRBJ2-6 and V is TRBV7-3, with TRBD1 matching over 7 bases. Per germline, CDR1 SGHTA and CDR2 FQGTGA. Trimming at V came to 5 bases and at J to 4 bases, leaving 14 bases not matched to a gene. The CDR3 runs to 18 residues. The CDR3 region is CASSQTLGGALGANVLTF. DNA of the CDR3: TGTGCCAGCAGCCAGACACTAGGGGGCGCGTTAGGGGCCAACGTCCTGACTTTC. Combining the CDR3 with reference TRBV7-3 and TRBJ2-6 gives the whole variable domain GAGVSQTPSNKVTEKGKYVELRCDPISGHTALYWYRQSLGQGPEFLIYFQGTGAADDSGLPNDRFFAVRPEGSVSTLKIQRTERGDSAVYLCASSQTLGGALGANVLTFGAGSRLTVL.

This sequence joins TRBV7-9 and TRBJ2-1; D is perhaps TRBD2 (6 bases). Germline lookup yields CDR1 SEHNR and CDR2 FQNEAQ (reference sequence). Trimming stripped 5 bases from V and 0 bases from J, with 14 bases between. CDR3 length: 16 residues. CDR3 sequence: CASSPSAGSSYNEQFF. As DNA, the CDR3 is TGTGCCAGCAGCCCGTCGGCGGGGAGCTCCTACAATGAGCAGTTCTTC.

This chain links TRBV6-1 with TRBJ2-7, with 8 bases fitting TRBD2. This CDR3 is built from 15 residues. The V gene end was trimmed by 10 bases and the J gene end by 2 bases; junction bases not matched to a gene: 13. Looked up from germline, CDR1 is MNHNS and CDR2 is SASEGT. This CDR3 is CATRAVVSGTYEQYF. The CDR3 DNA follows: TGTGCCACAAGGGCGGTAGTTAGCGGGACCTACGAGCAGTACTTC.

The chain carries TRBV6-6 and TRBJ1-2; D unresolved. The CDR3 is 14 amino acids. Trimming left V 2 bases short and J 4 bases short, with 11 bases between. Germline V CDR1 and CDR2: MNHNY, SVGAGI (reference sequence). The chain's CDR3 is CASSYTREFYGYTF. The CDR3 region has the DNA TGTGCCAGCAGTTACACTCGGGAGTTCTATGGCTACACCTTC.

The chain is built from TRBV25-1 and TRBJ2-7; 7 positions agree with TRBD2. The CDR3 has 16 amino acids. V lost 0 bases and J lost 5; bases outside the gene matches: 10. Per the germline V gene, CDR1 is MGHDK and CDR2 is SYGVNS. Here the CDR3 reads CASSEYRQAGMDEQYF. CDR3 DNA: TGTGCCAGCAGTGAATACCGTCAAGCGGGGATGGACGAGCAGTACTTC.

The chain has TRBV30 and TRBJ1-1, with a tentative D call TRBD1 (5 bases). CDR3 size: 13 residues. Between the trimmed V and J ends, which lost 3 bases and 6 bases, there was a span of 14 bases. The germline V gene encodes CDR1 GTSNPN and CDR2 SVGIG (reference sequence). The CDR3: CAWRGGDPAEAFF. The DNA of the CDR3 is TGTGCCTGGAGGGGAGGGGACCCGGCTGAAGCTTTCTTT.

The V call is TRBV7-2, the J call TRBJ2-2, with 10 bases that match TRBD1. This CDR3 has 17 amino acids. Per the germline V gene, CDR1 is SGHTA and CDR2 is FQGNSA. The V gene end was trimmed by 5 bases and the J gene end by 3 bases; junction bases not matched to a gene: 9. CDR3 nucleotide sequence: TGTGCCAGCAGCCGGAGCGACAGGGGGCGCGACACCGGGGAGCTGTTTTTT. Amino acid sequence: CASSRSDRGRDTGELFF.

The chain combines TRBV30 with TRBJ2-1; 13 bases agree with TRBD2. The CDR3 runs to 16 residues. V was pared by 5 bases and J by 9 bases, with 13 bases of the junction left unmatched. Germline V gene lookup returns CDR1 GTSNPN and CDR2 SVGIG (reference sequence). The CDR3 loop is CAWQPPGLAGWGEQFF. Here the CDR3 DNA reads TGTGCCTGGCAACCCCCGGGACTAGCGGGATGGGGTGAGCAGTTCTTC.